This entry concerns a single TCR beta chain. The sample belongs to a study of OX40 agonist ivuxolimab in advanced cancers. This CDR3 has 16 amino acids. J gave up 3 bases and V 5 bases, and 7 bases lay outside the gene matches. The V gene's germline CDR1 is SGHNT and CDR2 YENEEA. Clones were sequenced by immunoSEQ multiplex PCR, and TCRdb holds only the in-frame ones, with some missing. The profile shows some 140,000 clones, approximately 94% of them singletons. This chain links TRBV11-3 with TRBJ2-2; 9 bases are a match to TRBD1. The sequencing used CD4+ or CD8+ T cells sorted from blood, collected in a trial of the OX40 agonist ivuxolimab. This receptor was identified in an adult with an advanced solid tumor such as melanoma, head and neck, liver or kidney cancer. The CDR3 loop is CASSPPGQGHTGELFF. The CDR3 DNA reads TGTGCCAGCAGCCCTCCGGGACAGGGTCACACCGGGGAGCTGTTTTTT.